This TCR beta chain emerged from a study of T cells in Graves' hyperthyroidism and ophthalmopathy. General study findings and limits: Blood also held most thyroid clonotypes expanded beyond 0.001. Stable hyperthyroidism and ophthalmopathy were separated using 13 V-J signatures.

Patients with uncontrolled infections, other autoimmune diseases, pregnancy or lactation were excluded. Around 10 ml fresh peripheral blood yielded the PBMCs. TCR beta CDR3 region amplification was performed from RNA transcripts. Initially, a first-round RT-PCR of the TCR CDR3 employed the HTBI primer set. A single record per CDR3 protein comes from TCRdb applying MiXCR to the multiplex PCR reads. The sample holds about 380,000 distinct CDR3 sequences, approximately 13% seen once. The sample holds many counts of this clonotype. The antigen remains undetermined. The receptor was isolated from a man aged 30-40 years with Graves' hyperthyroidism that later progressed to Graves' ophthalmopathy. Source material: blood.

The CDR3 nucleotides are TGTGCTAGTGGTTTGAAACCTCTAGCGGGGGGTTCAGACCGCACAGATACGCAGTATTTT. Translated, it gives CASGLKPLAGGSDRTDTQYF. The rearrangement joins TRBV12-5 to TRBJ2-3; 11 bases agree with TRBD2. V was pared by 2 bases and J by 1 base, with 14 bases of the junction left unmatched. The germline V gene has CDR1 LGHNT and CDR2 FRNRAP. This CDR3 comprises 20 residues.